The clone carrying this T cell receptor beta chain came up a few times. Its antigen remains unidentified. This entry belongs to a study of T-cell memory formation after mild COVID-19. Study information: Among the donors, TCR clusters were largely specific to each donor. Study results and limitations: Shrinking CD4+ clones resided mostly in CM and EM, and CD8+ ones in EMRA. From day 15 to 85, contracting clones were balanced between CD4 and CD8, whereas later expanders leaned toward CD4+.

One entry per CDR3 protein, called by TCRdb with MiXCR from the 5' RACE reads. The repertoire holds under 200,000 distinct CDR3 sequences, with 11% as singletons. V trimming: 6 bases; J trimming: 4 bases; junction bases outside the gene matches: 5. The CDR3 covers 14 residues. CDR1 is MNHEY, CDR2 SVGAGI, per germline. The source of this sequence is a man aged 18 to 35 who had mild COVID-19 (a few samples of this study predate the infection). Cell type and time point are not known. The chain combines TRBV6-5 with TRBJ1-2; 10 nucleotides line up with TRBD1. The sample was PBMCs or a T cell subset sorted from them (not recorded which). CDR3 nucleotide sequence: TGTGCCAGCAGGTCGGGACAGGGGAGCTATGGCTACACCTTC. Translated: CASRSGQGSYGYTF.